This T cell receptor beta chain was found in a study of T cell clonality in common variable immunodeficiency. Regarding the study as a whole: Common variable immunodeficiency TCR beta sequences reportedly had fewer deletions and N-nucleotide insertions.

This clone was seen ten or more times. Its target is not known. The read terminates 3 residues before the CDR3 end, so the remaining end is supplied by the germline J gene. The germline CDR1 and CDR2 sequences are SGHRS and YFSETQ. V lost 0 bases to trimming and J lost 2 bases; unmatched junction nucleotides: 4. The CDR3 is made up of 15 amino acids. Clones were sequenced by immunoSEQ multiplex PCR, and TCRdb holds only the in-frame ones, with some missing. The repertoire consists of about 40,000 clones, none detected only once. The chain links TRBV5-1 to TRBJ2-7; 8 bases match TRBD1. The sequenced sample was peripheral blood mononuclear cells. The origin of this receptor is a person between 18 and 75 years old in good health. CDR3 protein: CASSLVSGGAYEQYF. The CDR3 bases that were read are TGCGCCAGCAGCTTGGTTTCAGGGGGCGCCTACGAG.